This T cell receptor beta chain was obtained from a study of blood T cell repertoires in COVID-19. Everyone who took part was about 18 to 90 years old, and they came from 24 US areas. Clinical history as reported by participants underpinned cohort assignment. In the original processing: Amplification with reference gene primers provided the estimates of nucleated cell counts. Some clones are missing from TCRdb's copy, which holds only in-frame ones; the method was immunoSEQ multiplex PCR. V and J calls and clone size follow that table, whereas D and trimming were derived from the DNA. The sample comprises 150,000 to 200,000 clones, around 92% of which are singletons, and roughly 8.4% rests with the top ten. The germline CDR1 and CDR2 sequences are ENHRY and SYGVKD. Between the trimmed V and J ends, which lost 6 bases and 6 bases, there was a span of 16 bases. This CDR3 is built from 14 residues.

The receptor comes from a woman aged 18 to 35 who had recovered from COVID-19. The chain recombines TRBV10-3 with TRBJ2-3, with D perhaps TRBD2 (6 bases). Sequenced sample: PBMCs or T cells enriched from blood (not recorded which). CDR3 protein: CAISVSGVEDTQYF. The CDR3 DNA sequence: TGTGCCATCAGCGTTTCGGGGGTGGAGGATACGCAGTATTTT.